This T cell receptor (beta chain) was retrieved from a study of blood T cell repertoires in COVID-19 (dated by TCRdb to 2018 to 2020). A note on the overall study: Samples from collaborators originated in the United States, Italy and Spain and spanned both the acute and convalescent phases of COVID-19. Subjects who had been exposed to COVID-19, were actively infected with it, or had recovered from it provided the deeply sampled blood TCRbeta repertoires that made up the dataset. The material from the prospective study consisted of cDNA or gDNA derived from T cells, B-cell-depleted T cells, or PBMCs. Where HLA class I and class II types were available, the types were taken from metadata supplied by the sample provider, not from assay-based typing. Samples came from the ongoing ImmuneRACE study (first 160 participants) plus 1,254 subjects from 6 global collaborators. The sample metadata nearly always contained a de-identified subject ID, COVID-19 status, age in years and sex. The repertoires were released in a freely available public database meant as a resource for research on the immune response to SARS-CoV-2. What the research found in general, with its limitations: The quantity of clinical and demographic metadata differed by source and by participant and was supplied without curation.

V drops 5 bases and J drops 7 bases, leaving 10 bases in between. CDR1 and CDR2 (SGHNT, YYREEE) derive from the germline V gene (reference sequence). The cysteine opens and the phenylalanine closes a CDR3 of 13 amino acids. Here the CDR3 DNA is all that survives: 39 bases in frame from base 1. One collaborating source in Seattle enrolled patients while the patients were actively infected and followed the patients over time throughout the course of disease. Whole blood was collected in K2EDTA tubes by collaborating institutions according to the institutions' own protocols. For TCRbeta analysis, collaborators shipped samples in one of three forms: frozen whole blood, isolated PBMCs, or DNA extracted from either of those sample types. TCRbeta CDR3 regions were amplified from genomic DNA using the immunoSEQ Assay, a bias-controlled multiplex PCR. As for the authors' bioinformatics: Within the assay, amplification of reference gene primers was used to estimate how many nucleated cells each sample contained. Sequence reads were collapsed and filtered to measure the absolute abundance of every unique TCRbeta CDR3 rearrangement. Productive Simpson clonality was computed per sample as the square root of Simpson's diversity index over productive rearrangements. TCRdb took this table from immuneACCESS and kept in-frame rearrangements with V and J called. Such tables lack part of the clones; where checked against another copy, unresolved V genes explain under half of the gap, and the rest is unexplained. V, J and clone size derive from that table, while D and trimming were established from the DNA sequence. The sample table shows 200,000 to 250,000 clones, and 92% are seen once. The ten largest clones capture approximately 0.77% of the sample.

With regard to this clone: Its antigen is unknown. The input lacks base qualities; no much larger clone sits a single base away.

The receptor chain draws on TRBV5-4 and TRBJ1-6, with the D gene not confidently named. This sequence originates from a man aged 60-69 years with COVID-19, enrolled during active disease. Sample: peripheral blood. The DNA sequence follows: TGTGCCAGCAGGCAGAACCAGAATTCACCCCTCCACTTT. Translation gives CASRQNQNSPLHF.